This TCR beta chain was sequenced in a study of blood T cells in healthy people across ages. This clonotype has more than one count but fewer than ten. PCR was performed a second time for roughly 7 to 12 cycles using a sample-barcoded 5' primer and a J-beta primer mix. One entry per CDR3 protein, called by TCRdb with MiXCR from the 5' RACE reads. This table holds 800,000 to 950,000 distinct CDR3 sequences, roughly 52% found once. The length of the CDR3 is 13 residues. CDR1 and CDR2 from the germline V gene are LGHDT and YNNKEL (reference sequence). The ends were cut back, 0 bases at V and 9 bases at J, with 9 bases in the middle.

The V call is TRBV3-1, the J call TRBJ2-1; tentatively, D is TRBD2 (6 bases). The specimen sequenced was blood. The receptor was derived from a man aged 25 to 40 in good health. The CDR3 protein is CASSQEIAAEQFF. The DNA of the CDR3 is TGTGCCAGCAGCCAAGAGATAGCGGCTGAGCAGTTCTTC.